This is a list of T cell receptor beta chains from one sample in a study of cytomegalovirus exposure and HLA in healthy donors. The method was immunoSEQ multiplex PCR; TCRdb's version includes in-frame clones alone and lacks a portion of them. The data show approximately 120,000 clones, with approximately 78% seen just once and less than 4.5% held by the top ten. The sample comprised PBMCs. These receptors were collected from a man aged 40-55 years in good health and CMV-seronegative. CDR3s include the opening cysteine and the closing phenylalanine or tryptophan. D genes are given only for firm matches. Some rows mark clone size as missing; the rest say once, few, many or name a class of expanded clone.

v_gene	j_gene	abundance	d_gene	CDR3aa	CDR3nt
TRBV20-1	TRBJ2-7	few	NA	CSSSTGDEQYF	TGCAGTTCCAGTACCGGGGACGAGCAGTACTTC
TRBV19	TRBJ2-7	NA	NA	CASSIIGGGAEQYF	TGTGCCAGTAGTATTATAGGGGGGGGTGCCGAGCAGTACTTC
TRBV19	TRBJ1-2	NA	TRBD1	CASARGQGSPFYGYTF	TGTGCCAGTGCAAGGGGACAGGGGAGCCCCTTCTATGGCTACACCTTC
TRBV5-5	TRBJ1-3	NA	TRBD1	CASSLAGTGANTIYF	TGTGCCAGCAGCTTGGCCGGGACAGGGGCGAACACCATATATTTT
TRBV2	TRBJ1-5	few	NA	CASSEVRLLVGPQHF	TGTGCCAGCAGTGAGGTGCGACTTCTCGTGGGGCCCCAGCATTTT
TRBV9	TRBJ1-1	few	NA	CASSPSPQENTEAFF	TGTGCCAGCAGCCCGAGCCCCCAAGAGAACACTGAAGCTTTCTTT
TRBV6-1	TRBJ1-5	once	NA	CASMGGWGPQHF	TGTGCCAGCATGGGGGGTTGGGGGCCCCAGCATTTT
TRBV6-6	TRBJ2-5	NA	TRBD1	CASSLGQKYQETQYF	TGTGCCAGCAGTTTGGGACAGAAATACCAAGAGACCCAGTACTTC
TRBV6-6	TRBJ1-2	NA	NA	CASSNPGLYGYTF	TGTGCCAGCAGCAACCCGGGACTTTATGGCTACACCTTC
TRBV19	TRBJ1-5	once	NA	CASREVGQPTFNQPQHF	TGTGCCAGTCGGGAGGTGGGTCAGCCTACTTTCAATCAGCCCCAGCATTTT
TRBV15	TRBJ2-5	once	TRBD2	CATSTGGAATRTQYF	TGTGCCACCAGCACCGGGGGGGCGGCGACCAGGACCCAGTACTTC
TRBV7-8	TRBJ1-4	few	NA	CASSPTEEFNEKLFF	TGTGCCAGCAGCCCCACAGAAGAATTTAATGAAAAACTGTTTTTT
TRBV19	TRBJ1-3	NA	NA	CASSMADTSGNTIYF	TGTGCCAGTAGTATGGCGGATACCTCTGGAAACACCATATATTTT
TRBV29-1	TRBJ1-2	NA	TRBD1	CSVGLRTGARGYGYTF	TGCAGCGTTGGGCTACGGACAGGGGCTCGTGGCTATGGCTACACCTTC
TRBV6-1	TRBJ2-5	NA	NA	CASSVPQETQYF	TGTGCCAGCAGTGTTCCTCAAGAGACCCAGTACTTC
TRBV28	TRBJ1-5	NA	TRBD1	CASSQGAEAYSNQPQHF	TGTGCCAGCAGTCAGGGGGCCGAAGCTTATAGCAATCAGCCCCAGCATTTT
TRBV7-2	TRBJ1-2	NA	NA	CASSLGGGGDGYTF	TGTGCCAGCAGCTTAGGAGGAGGGGGGGATGGCTACACCTTC
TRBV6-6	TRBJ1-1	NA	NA	CASSFSSDTEAFF	TGTGCCAGCAGTTTTTCGAGTGACACTGAAGCTTTCTTT
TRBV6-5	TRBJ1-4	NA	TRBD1	CASSRDRGRSEKLFF	TGTGCCAGCAGTCGTGACAGGGGGCGAAGTGAAAAACTGTTTTTT
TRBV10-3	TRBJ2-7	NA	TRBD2	CAIREPGLGEQYF	TGTGCCATCAGAGAACCGGGACTAGGCGAGCAGTACTTC
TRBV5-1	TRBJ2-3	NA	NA	CASSLTPTGTGADTQYF	TGCGCCAGCAGCTTGACCCCGACGGGTACCGGGGCAGATACGCAGTATTTT
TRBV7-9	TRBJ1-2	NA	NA	CASEVGQGVGGYGYTF	TGTGCCAGCGAGGTGGGGCAGGGTGTGGGTGGATATGGCTACACCTTC
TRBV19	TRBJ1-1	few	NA	CASTADSRAWVEAFF	TGTGCCAGTACCGCAGACTCCAGGGCGTGGGTTGAAGCTTTCTTT
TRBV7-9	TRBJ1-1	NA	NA	CASSARQYPTEAFF	TGTGCCAGCAGCGCCCGACAGTATCCCACTGAAGCTTTCTTT
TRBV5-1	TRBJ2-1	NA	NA	CASSFPGSLGYNEQFF	TGCGCCAGCAGCTTCCCAGGTTCACTAGGCTACAATGAGCAGTTCTTC
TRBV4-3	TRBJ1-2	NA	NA	CASSQDPGANYGYTF	TGCGCCAGCAGCCAAGATCCGGGGGCTAACTATGGCTACACCTTC
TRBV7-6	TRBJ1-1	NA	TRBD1	CASSDTQGVKGEAFF	TGTGCCAGCAGCGATACACAGGGGGTGAAGGGTGAAGCTTTCTTT